This TCR beta chain was observed in a study of blood T cell repertoires in COVID-19. The CDR3 runs to 14 residues. V lost 0 bases to trimming and J lost 9 bases, with 12 bases between them. Germline V lookup: CDR1 LNHNV, CDR2 YYDKDF (reference sequence). This clone was detected only once. Repertoires were generated with immunoSEQ multiplex PCR, while TCRdb's copy carries only in-frame clones and drops some. The sample lists hundreds of thousands of clones; about 87% were seen once. The specimen was peripheral blood. The receptor was isolated from a woman aged 40 to 50 who had recovered from COVID-19. V usage is TRBV15 and J usage is TRBJ2-1, with a weak D call TRBD2 (5 bases). The DNA of the CDR3 is TGTGCCACCAGCAGAGATCCTGGGGAGCTTGAGCAGTTCTTC. It codes for CATSRDPGELEQFF.